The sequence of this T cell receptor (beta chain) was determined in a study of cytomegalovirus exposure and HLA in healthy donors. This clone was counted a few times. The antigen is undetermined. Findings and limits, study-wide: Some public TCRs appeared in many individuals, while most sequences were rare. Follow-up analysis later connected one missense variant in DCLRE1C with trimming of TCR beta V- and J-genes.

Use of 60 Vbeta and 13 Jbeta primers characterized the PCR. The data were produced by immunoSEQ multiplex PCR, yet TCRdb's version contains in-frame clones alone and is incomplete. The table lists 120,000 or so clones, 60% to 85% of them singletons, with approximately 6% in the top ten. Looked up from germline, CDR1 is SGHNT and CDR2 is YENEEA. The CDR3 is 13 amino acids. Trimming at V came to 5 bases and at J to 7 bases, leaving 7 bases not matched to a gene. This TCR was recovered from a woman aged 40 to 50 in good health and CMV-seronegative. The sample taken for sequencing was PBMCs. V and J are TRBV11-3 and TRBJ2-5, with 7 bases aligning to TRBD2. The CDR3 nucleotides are TGTGCCAGCAGCAAACGGGGGGTTTTGACCCAGTACTTC. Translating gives CASSKRGVLTQYF.